This entry features one T cell receptor beta chain sequence. The table came from immunoSEQ multiplex PCR; TCRdb's copy has only in-frame clones and leaves some out. The sample consists of under 20,000 clones, around 97% of them appearing once. This sample was included in a study of monozygotic twins with cystic fibrosis. This CDR3 has 15 residues. CDR1 and CDR2 from the germline V gene are LGHNA and YSLEER. Trimming shortened V by 2 bases and J by 8 bases, and 18 bases separated the two germline ends. The rearrangement links TRBV4-3 to TRBJ1-1, with a weak D call TRBD1 (6 bases). This TCR derives from a woman aged 30 to 39 with cystic fibrosis. Specimen: blood. CDR3 nucleotide sequence: TGCGCCAGCAGCCAATCCCGCCAGCCCCAGGGGGAAGCTTTCTTT. Translating gives CASSQSRQPQGEAFF.